The T cell receptor (beta chain) described here comes from a study of blood T cell repertoires in COVID-19. At the level of the study: The United States, Italy and Spain provided the acute and convalescent COVID-19 samples. PBMCs, B-cell-depleted T cells, or T cells were the source of the cDNA or gDNA that made up the material.

Germline CDR1 and CDR2: SGHRS and YFSETQ. Trimming pared 0 bases from V and 6 bases from J, leaving 9 bases between. The CDR3 contains 13 residues. Produced via immunoSEQ multiplex PCR; TCRdb's table is partial and in-frame only. This table has around 170,000 clones, around four fifths appearing once. The clonotype was recovered from a man aged 25 to 40 with active or convalescent COVID-19. The sequencing sample was made of peripheral blood. The genes are TRBV5-1 and TRBJ1-2, with D possibly TRBD1 on 5 matching bases. For the CDR3, the DNA is TGCGCCAGCAGCTTGGCGGAAGGGGATGGCTACACCTTC. This sequence encodes CASSLAEGDGYTF. Drawing the rest from reference TRBV5-1 and TRBJ1-2, the complete variable domain is KAGVTQTPRYLIKTRGQQVTLSCSPISGHRSVSWYQQTPGQGLQFLFEYFSETQRNKGNFPGRFSGRQFSNSRSEMNVSTLELGDSALYLCASSLAEGDGYTFGSGTRLTVV.